What follows are 30 T cell receptor beta chains derived from one specimen sequenced in a study of blood T cell repertoires in COVID-19. Assay: immunoSEQ multiplex PCR; the TCRdb copy retains only in-frame clones and omits some. This repertoire shows more than 250,000 clones, around nine tenths found once; its top ten account for 1%. Material: peripheral blood. These receptors all stem from a man aged 45 to 65 with active or convalescent COVID-19.

This clone was detected only once. CDR3 sequence reads: CASSEPGQGSAFF. The CDR3 nucleotides are TGTGCCAGCAGCGAACCGGGACAGGGTTCAGCTTTCTTT. The chain is built from TRBV7-8 and TRBJ1-1; TRBD1 agrees at 9 bases. V gave up 5 bases and J gave up 10 bases; unmatched junction bases: 8. Germline lookup yields CDR1 SGHVS and CDR2 FQNEAQ. This CDR3 region has 13 residues.

This clone occurred once. The chain has TRBV4-1 and TRBJ2-7; D possibly corresponds to TRBD1 (5 bases). Germline V gives CDR1 MGHRA, CDR2 YSYEKL. The CDR3 has 14 residues. V dropped 4 bases and J dropped 3 bases, with 13 bases sitting between them. CDR3 in DNA: TGCGCCAGCAGCCTCAGGGCTACAAACTACGAGCAGTACTTC. It encodes CASSLRATNYEQYF.

This rearrangement joins TRBV6-2 or TRBV6-3 to TRBJ1-5; TRBD1 agrees at 7 bases. V shed 6 bases and J 2 bases; nucleotides not matched to a gene: 4. The CDR3 runs to 14 residues. Germline V lookup: CDR1 MNHEY, CDR2 SVGEGT. The CDR3 DNA is TGTGCCAGCAGCCTCGGGACAGGCAATCAGCCCCAGCATTTT. This translates into CASSLGTGNQPQHF.

J is TRBJ1-1 and V is TRBV7-9, with 7 bases identical to TRBD1. Germline CDR1 and CDR2: SEHNR and FQNEAQ (reference sequence). The CDR3 loop spans 14 amino acids. V gave up 5 bases and J gave up 3 bases; unmatched junction bases: 6. The CDR3 reads CASSATRGYTEAFF. CDR3 DNA: TGTGCCAGCAGCGCAACCAGGGGGTACACTGAAGCTTTCTTT. The full variable domain, with the rest looked up from reference TRBV7-9 and TRBJ1-1, is DTGVSQNPRHKITKRGQNVTFRCDPISEHNRLYWYRQTLGQGPEFLTYFQNEAQLEKSRLLSDRFSAERPKGSFSTLEIQRTEQGDSAMYLCASSATRGYTEAFFGQGTRLTVV.

The V call is TRBV28, the J call TRBJ1-1, with 7 nucleotides matching TRBD1. The CDR3 extends over 14 amino acids. J lost 2 bases, V lost 6 bases, and 6 bases had no gene match. CDR1 MDHEN and CDR2 SYDVKM come from the germline V gene. This chain's CDR3 is CASSSGTANTEAFF. The CDR3 nucleotides are TGTGCCAGCAGCTCCGGGACAGCCAACACTGAAGCTTTCTTT.

The chain employs TRBV9 and TRBJ1-6; D is perhaps TRBD1 (5 bases). The V end was cut by 0 bases, the J end by 7 bases, with 11 bases between. CDR1 is SGDLS, CDR2 YYNGEE, per germline. This CDR3 has 15 amino acids. CDR3 loop: CASSVDSTVNSPLHF. For the CDR3, the DNA is TGTGCCAGCAGCGTAGATTCGACAGTCAATTCACCCCTCCACTTT.

The rearrangement links TRBV7-2 to TRBJ1-5, with 7 bases fitting TRBD1. The V gene end was trimmed by 6 bases and the J gene end by 4 bases; junction bases not matched to a gene: 6. CDR1 is SGHTA and CDR2 is FQGNSA in the germline V gene. This CDR3 is built from 14 residues. The DNA for the CDR3 is TGTGCCAGCAGTCGACAGGGAATTAATCAGCCCCAGCATTTT. Protein product: CASSRQGINQPQHF.

The chain joins TRBV11-3 to TRBJ1-6; TRBD1 matches at 9 bases. The CDR3 is made up of 17 amino acids. V lost 5 bases and J lost 5; bases outside the gene matches: 10. Germline CDR1 is SGHNT and CDR2 is YENEEA. CDR3 in amino acids: CASSLLPGQGNNSPLHF. DNA for the CDR3: TGTGCCAGCAGCCTCTTACCGGGACAGGGTAATAATTCACCCCTCCACTTT.

Regarding this clone: Because the CDR3's place on the DNA is in doubt, the DNA is left out and the CDR3 is given as listed by TCRdb. CDR3 loop: CASSLVSLYTEAFF. J is TRBJ1-1 and V is TRBV7-9. CDR1 and CDR2 from the germline V gene are SEHNR and FQNEAQ (reference sequence). The CDR3 has 14 amino acids, counting both end residues.

The chain has TRBV7-9 and TRBJ2-2; 12 bases map to TRBD2. Germline CDR1 SEHNR, CDR2 FQNEAQ (reference sequence). V gave up 3 bases and J gave up 5 bases; unmatched junction bases: 4. The CDR3 covers 16 residues. CDR3 sequence: CASSFGLAGRTGELFF. CDR3 DNA: TGTGCCAGCAGCTTTGGACTAGCGGGGAGAACCGGGGAGCTGTTTTTT.

The J gene is TRBJ1-1, the V gene TRBV18; no firm D call. Per germline, CDR1 KGHSH and CDR2 LQKENI. CDR3 size: 14 residues. Trimming stripped 2 bases from V and 4 bases from J, with 11 bases between. The CDR3 coding sequence is TGTGCCAGCTCACCAACGGAAGAGGTCACTGAAGCTTTCTTT. It encodes CASSPTEEVTEAFF.

The rearrangement uses TRBV6-1 and TRBJ2-3; no clear D. The CDR3 has 17 residues. The germline V and J ends were trimmed by 2 bases and 0 bases, with 15 bases remaining between them. CDR1 and CDR2 (germline): MNHNS, SASEGT. CDR3 loop: CASSERWQRYSTDTQYF. CDR3 coding DNA: TGTGCCAGCAGTGAAAGGTGGCAGCGCTATAGCACAGATACGCAGTATTTT.

V gene TRBV7-9 combines with J gene TRBJ1-4; D not certain. CDR3 length equals 15 residues. Trimming removed 2 bases from V and 0 bases from J, with 7 bases in between. Germline V gene data show CDR1 as SEHNR and CDR2 as FQNEAQ (reference sequence). The CDR3 loop is CASSLLFATNEKLFF. As DNA, the CDR3 is TGTGCCAGCAGCTTACTCTTTGCAACTAATGAAAAACTGTTTTTT.

This clone was counted a few times. This chain joins TRBV5-4 and TRBJ2-3; D remains ambiguous. Germline CDR1 reads SGHNT; CDR2 reads YYREEE (reference sequence). V dropped 1 base and J dropped 1 base, with 10 bases sitting between them. This CDR3 region has 15 residues. As DNA, the CDR3 is TGTGCCAGCAGCTTGAGGCTAGTTGGCACAGATACGCAGTATTTT. It translates to CASSLRLVGTDTQYF.

V and J are TRBV28 and TRBJ2-5; D is uncertain. The germline gives CDR1 MDHEN, CDR2 SYDVKM. The V and J ends lost 10 bases and 4 bases respectively, with 13 bases between them. The CDR3 has 12 residues. The DNA for the CDR3 is TGTGCCACCTCCGGGTGGTCAGAGACCCAGTACTTC. It translates to CATSGWSETQYF.

This clone was detected once. The chain uses TRBV7-8 and TRBJ1-6, with a possible D match to TRBD1 (5 bases). The CDR3 contains 16 residues. Germline V gene sequence: CDR1 SGHVS, CDR2 FQNEAQ. V lost 5 bases and J 6 bases, leaving 17 bases between the germline ends. The CDR3 nucleotides are TGTGCCAGCAGCGACAGTTCACAGTTGCCTAATTCACCCCTCCACTTT. It yields the protein CASSDSSQLPNSPLHF.

The chain joins TRBV28 to TRBJ2-3, with 13 bases matching TRBD2. The germline CDR1 and CDR2 sequences are MDHEN and SYDVKM. CDR3 size: 15 residues. Trimming took 2 bases from V and 14 from J; bases not matched to a gene: 10. In DNA, the CDR3 is TGTGCCAGCAGTTTAGAGGGGACTAGCGGGGAACGAGGGTATTTT. Its translation is CASSLEGTSGERGYF.

J is TRBJ1-1 and V is TRBV5-1; tentative D call: TRBD1 (6 bases). Trimming removed 5 bases at V and 7 bases at J, with 21 bases between. Germline assignment: CDR1 SGHRS and CDR2 YFSETQ. The CDR3 loop spans 15 amino acids. DNA for the CDR3: TGCGCCAGCAGTATCGGACCAGGGGCAGCTGTTGAAGCTTTCTTT. It is translated as CASSIGPGAAVEAFF.

The chain has TRBV5-6 and TRBJ2-7, with TRBD2 identical over 7 bases. The CDR3 has 16 residues. V dropped 6 bases and J dropped 3; count of bases not matched to a gene: 15. From germline, CDR1 is SGHDT and CDR2 YYEEEE. The CDR3 loop reads CASTPGGGGLHYEQYF. CDR3 nucleotides: TGTGCCAGCACTCCGGGAGGAGGTGGACTACACTACGAGCAGTACTTC.

V and J are TRBV5-6 and TRBJ2-7; 7 positions agree with TRBD2. Germline assignment: CDR1 SGHDT and CDR2 YYEEEE. The J segment lost 6 bases and the V segment lost 4 bases, leaving 4 bases of the junction unmatched. There are 12 residues in the CDR3. Here the CDR3 reads CASSRWGGEQYF. Written as DNA, the CDR3 is TGTGCCAGCAGCCGCTGGGGGGGCGAGCAGTACTTC. The entire variable domain, with the rest obtained from reference TRBV5-6 and TRBJ2-7, is as follows: DAGVTQSPTHLIKTRGQQVTLRCSPKSGHDTVSWYQQALGQGPQFIFQYYEEEERQRGNFPDRFSGHQFPNYSSELNVNALLLGDSALYLCASSRWGGEQYFGPGTRLTVT.

The chain couples TRBV5-1 to TRBJ2-3; 7 nucleotides align to TRBD2. Germline trimming cut 6 bases from V and 4 bases from J; bases unmatched to any gene: 8. Germline V gene data show CDR1 as SGHRS and CDR2 as YFSETQ. This CDR3 has 14 residues. CDR3 bases: TGCGCCAGCACGCCGGGACTATTTCCAGATACGCAGTATTTT. Protein sequence: CASTPGLFPDTQYF.

The chain employs TRBV9 and TRBJ1-2; 9 bases are a match to TRBD1. Germline lookup yields CDR1 SGDLS and CDR2 YYNGEE. The CDR3 loop spans 15 amino acids. V lost 1 base, J lost 4 bases, and 5 bases stayed unmatched. The CDR3 DNA reads as TGTGCCAGCAGCGTACAGGACAGGGGTCCCTATGGCTACACCTTC. Translated, it gives CASSVQDRGPYGYTF.

This chain connects TRBV4-1 to TRBJ2-4; 7 positions match TRBD2. Unmatched junction bases numbered 10, after V lost 1 base and J lost 1 base. This CDR3 spans 18 amino acids. Germline V lookup: CDR1 MGHRA, CDR2 YSYEKL. CDR3 DNA: TGCGCCAGCAGCCAAGGACTAGCACGGGCCTTGGCCAAAAACATTCAGTACTTC. As protein: CASSQGLARALAKNIQYF.

CDR3 coding DNA: TGTGCCAGCAGCCAACACACTAGCGGGTTCCAAGAGACCCAGTACTTC. Residues: CASSQHTSGFQETQYF. V and J are TRBV3-1 (or the pseudogene TRBV3-2) and TRBJ2-5, with 9 positions matching TRBD2. V shed 2 bases, J shed 1 base, and the junction held 5 bases outside the gene matches. Germline V gives CDR1 LGHDT, CDR2 YNNKEL (reference sequence). CDR3 length: 16 amino acids.

The gene calls are TRBV2 and TRBJ2-7; 7 nucleotides agree with TRBD2. The CDR3 runs to 13 residues. Unmatched junction bases numbered 5, after V lost 6 bases and J lost 3 bases. From germline, CDR1 is SNHLY and CDR2 FYNNEI. CDR3 loop: CASSLAGGYEQYF. CDR3 bases: TGTGCCAGCAGCTTAGCGGGTGGCTACGAGCAGTACTTC.

This clone was seen just once. V gene TRBV15 combines with J gene TRBJ1-1, with TRBD1 identical over 11 bases. With 0 bases clipped from V and 1 base from J, the junction kept 4 bases outside the gene matches. Germline lookup yields CDR1 LNHNV and CDR2 YYDKDF (reference sequence). The length of the CDR3 is 17 residues. CDR3 DNA sequence: TGTGCCACCAGCAGAGATCTGGACAGGGGGCGGAACACTGAAGCTTTCTTT. Translating gives CATSRDLDRGRNTEAFF.

Only a few counts were recorded for this clone. This sequence joins TRBV7-6 and TRBJ2-3; TRBD2 matches 8 bases. CDR3 length: 15 residues. Looked up from germline, CDR1 is SGHVS and CDR2 is FNYEAQ. Germline trimming cut 3 bases from V and 0 bases from J; bases unmatched to any gene: 2. The CDR3 here is CASSFGGRSTDTQYF. The CDR3, as DNA: TGTGCCAGCAGCTTTGGCGGGAGGAGCACAGATACGCAGTATTTT.

This chain joins TRBV12-3 or TRBV12-4 and TRBJ2-7; perhaps TRBD2 as D (5 bases). The CDR3 loop spans 11 amino acids. The V and J ends lost 6 bases and 9 bases respectively, with 12 bases between them. CDR3 in amino acids: CASSFTGVQYF. The CDR3 bases are TGTGCCAGCAGCTTCACCGGGGTGCAGTACTTC.

This clone was detected once. The chain links TRBV6-5 to TRBJ1-2; D perhaps matches TRBD1 (6 bases). Trimming cost V 10 bases and J 8 bases, with 23 bases left between them. Per the germline V gene, CDR1 is MNHEY and CDR2 is SVGAGI. The CDR3 runs 14 residues. In nucleotides, the CDR3 is TGTGCCACCTCCGTAGCCCAGGGACATCGCGGCTACACCTTC. Amino acids: CATSVAQGHRGYTF.

J is TRBJ1-1 and V is TRBV5-1, with 7 bases lining up with TRBD1. Germline trimming cut 7 bases from V and 0 bases from J; bases unmatched to any gene: 24. Germline CDR1 is SGHRS and CDR2 is YFSETQ. The CDR3 has 20 amino acids. DNA for the CDR3: TGCGCCAGCGCCCGGAGAGTTAGTCCGTATCGACAGGGTTTGAACACTGAAGCTTTCTTT. It is translated as CASARRVSPYRQGLNTEAFF. Full variable domain (remainder filled in from reference TRBV5-1 and TRBJ1-1): KAGVTQTPRYLIKTRGQQVTLSCSPISGHRSVSWYQQTPGQGLQFLFEYFSETQRNKGNFPGRFSGRQFSNSRSEMNVSTLELGDSALYLCASARRVSPYRQGLNTEAFFGQGTRLTVV.